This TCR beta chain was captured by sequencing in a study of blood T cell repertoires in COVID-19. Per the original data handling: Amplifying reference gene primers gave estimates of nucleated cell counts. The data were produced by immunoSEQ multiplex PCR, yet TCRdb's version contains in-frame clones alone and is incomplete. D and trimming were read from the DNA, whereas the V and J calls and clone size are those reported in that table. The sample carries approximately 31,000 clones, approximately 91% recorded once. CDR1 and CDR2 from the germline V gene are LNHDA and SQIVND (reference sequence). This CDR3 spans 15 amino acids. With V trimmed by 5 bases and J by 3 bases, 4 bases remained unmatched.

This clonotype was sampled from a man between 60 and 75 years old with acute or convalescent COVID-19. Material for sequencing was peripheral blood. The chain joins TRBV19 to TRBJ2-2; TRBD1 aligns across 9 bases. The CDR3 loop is CASSADRGYTGELFF. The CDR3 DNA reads TGTGCCAGTAGTGCCGACAGGGGGTACACCGGGGAGCTGTTTTTT.